This T cell receptor beta chain was identified during a study of neurological immune-mediated disorders. The table lists this clonotype with many counts. TCRdb re-called the 5' RACE reads through MiXCR, storing one row per CDR3 protein. The sample has about 22,000 distinct CDR3 sequences; roughly 17% are singletons. The CDR3 loop spans 16 amino acids. J lost 4 bases, V lost 0 bases, and 9 bases had no gene match. Per the germline V gene, CDR1 is SGHRS and CDR2 is YFSETQ. The clonotype comes from a woman between 18 and 30 years old with multiple sclerosis. Material for sequencing was CD8+ T cells from blood. The chain employs TRBV5-1 and TRBJ2-7, with 8 bases that match TRBD2. The CDR3 DNA sequence: TGCGCCAGCAGCTTGGAGCACCTGAGCGGGGGTTACGAGCAGTACTTC. Protein sequence: CASSLEHLSGGYEQYF.